This T cell receptor (beta chain) was documented in a study of human CD8 memory T cell subsets. UMI-labeled 5' RACE produced the TCR beta libraries. No DNA is given; TCRdb re-called the 5' RACE reads and lists each CDR3 protein once. This sample's clone table lists about 3,300 distinct CDR3 sequences. Its frequency marks this clonotype as medium-sized (0.01 to 0.1%). What it binds is unknown. CDR3 length: 15 amino acids. Germline V gene data show CDR1 as SNHLY and CDR2 as FYNNEI. PBMC in the sample derive from buffy coats of healthy donors. Total CD8+ T cells were enriched by negative magnetic separation. RNA came from duplicate vials of about 150,000 sorted CD8+ T cells per subset. Notes on the study in general: High, similar diversity marked stem-like memory and precursor exhausted T cells but not effector memory cells.

This clonotype was sampled from a human donor in good health. The sequenced sample consisted of CD8+ T cells from PBMCs. The chain has TRBV2 and TRBJ2-1; the D call of TRBD2 rests on TCRdb alone, since no DNA is present to check it. This CDR3 reads CASSPGLFSYNEQFF.